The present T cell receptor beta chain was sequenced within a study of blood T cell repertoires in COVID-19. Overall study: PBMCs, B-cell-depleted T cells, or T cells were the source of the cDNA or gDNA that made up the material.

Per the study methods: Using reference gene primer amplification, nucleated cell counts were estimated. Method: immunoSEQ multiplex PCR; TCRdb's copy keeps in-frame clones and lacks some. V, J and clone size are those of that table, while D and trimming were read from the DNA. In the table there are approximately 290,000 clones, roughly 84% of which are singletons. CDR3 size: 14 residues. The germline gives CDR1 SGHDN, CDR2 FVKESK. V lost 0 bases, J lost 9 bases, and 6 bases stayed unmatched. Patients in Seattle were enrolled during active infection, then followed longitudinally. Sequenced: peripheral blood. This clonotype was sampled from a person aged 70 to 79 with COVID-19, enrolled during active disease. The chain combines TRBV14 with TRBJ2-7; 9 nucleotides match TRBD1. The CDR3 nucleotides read TGTGCCAGCAGCCAAGAAGGGACAGGGACTCGGCAGTACTTC. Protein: CASSQEGTGTRQYF.